This TCR beta chain was sequenced in a study of blood T cell repertoires in COVID-19. Authors' data handling: By means of reference gene primer amplification, nucleated cell counts were estimated. The method was immunoSEQ multiplex PCR; TCRdb's version includes in-frame clones alone and lacks a portion of them. V and J calls and clone size come straight from that table; D and trimming were deduced from the DNA. Of over 200,000 clones detected, approximately 82% appear once; the ten largest clones hold roughly 5.8%. The V gene lost 0 bases and the J gene lost 4 bases, with 10 bases spanning the gap. The CDR3 consists of 15 residues. The germline V gene has CDR1 KGHSH and CDR2 LQKENI. This clone is a singleton in its sample.

The rearrangement uses TRBV18 and TRBJ2-4; a possible D gene is TRBD2 (6 bases). The TCR originated in a man older than 75 with acute or convalescent COVID-19. Sequenced input: peripheral blood. This CDR3 is CASSPPQGGKNIQYF. In DNA form, the CDR3 reads TGTGCCAGCTCACCACCGCAGGGAGGTAAAAACATTCAGTACTTC.